The 29 T cell receptor beta chains below were found in one sample sequenced in a study of T cell changes during pregnancy in multiple sclerosis (dated by TCRdb to between 2019 and 2020). The protocol used for the library was the immunoSEQ multiplex PCR assay. Sourced from immuneACCESS, this table was stored by TCRdb with only in-frame sequences that have V and J called. A share of the clones is absent; for the studies checked, an unresolved V gene accounts for under half, and the remainder has no known explanation. A total of about 43,000 clones appear in this sample, approximately 91% of them only once. Clones ranked in the top ten supply 1.4% of the sample. Sequenced material: PBMCs (not recorded whether the cells were cultured). The receptors come from a female donor with multiple sclerosis, enrolled in a pregnancy study.

This chain connects TRBV11-2 to TRBJ2-1; 9 bases fit TRBD1. V was clipped by 6 bases and J by 6 bases; unmatched bases: 9. This CDR3 is 15 amino acids long. Germline values: CDR1 SGHAT, CDR2 FQNNGV. CDR3 amino acids: CASRLDVTGGNEQFF. CDR3 nucleotides: TGTGCCAGCAGACTTGATGTGACAGGGGGCAATGAGCAGTTCTTC.

The chain carries TRBV4-1 and TRBJ1-1; TRBD1 matches 8 bases. Germline loops: CDR1 MGHRA, CDR2 YSYEKL. Trimming cost V 4 bases and J 1 base; bases outside gene matches: 5. This CDR3 has 15 amino acids. CDR3 nucleotides: TGCGCCAGCAGCCCCAGACAGGGGCAGAACACTGAAGCTTTCTTT. Amino acid sequence: CASSPRQGQNTEAFF.

The J gene is TRBJ1-2, the V gene TRBV7-9; no clear D. V was cut by 6 bases and J by 3 bases, with 8 bases left in between. Germline V gene lookup returns CDR1 SEHNR and CDR2 FQNEAQ (reference sequence). This CDR3 spans 12 amino acids. CDR3 bases: TGTGCCAGCAGTGAGACCGACTATGGCTACACCTTC. This codes for CASSETDYGYTF.

This sequence joins TRBV9 and TRBJ2-7; tentatively, D is TRBD2 (6 bases). CDR1 SGDLS and CDR2 YYNGEE come from the germline V gene. There are 15 residues in the CDR3. Trimming cost V 3 bases and J 3 bases, with 16 bases left between them. The CDR3 DNA reads TGTGCCAGCAGCGCCGATTGGACTACCAACTACGAGCAGTACTTC. This codes for CASSADWTTNYEQYF.

The J gene is TRBJ2-3, the V gene TRBV28, with D maybe TRBD1 (6 bases). The CDR3 is 15 residues long. Germline loops: CDR1 MDHEN, CDR2 SYDVKM. Deletions cut 4 bases from V and 4 bases from J, with 15 bases between. The CDR3 bases are TGTGCCAGCAGTTACAGTACAGGGCTCCCAGATACGCAGTATTTT. Translated, it gives CASSYSTGLPDTQYF.

This chain joins TRBV14 and TRBJ2-7, with D perhaps matching TRBD2 (6 bases). There are 17 residues in the CDR3. V was clipped by 2 bases and J by 2 bases, with 19 bases between them. Looked up from germline, CDR1 is SGHDN and CDR2 is FVKESK. The CDR3, as DNA: TGTGCCAGCAGCCAACCTAGGGTGGGCGGGACCCCCTACGAGCAGTACTTC. Its protein is CASSQPRVGGTPYEQYF.

In this sample, this clone turned up a few times. The chain recombines TRBV6-1 with TRBJ1-2; D is unresolved. Trimming took off 1 base at V and 6 bases at J, with 15 bases between the two ends. The CDR3 runs to 15 residues. Germline CDR1 MNHNS, CDR2 SASEGT. The CDR3 nucleotides read TGTGCCAGCAGTGAAGTCGGGAGCTTCTCAGATGGCTACACCTTC. As protein: CASSEVGSFSDGYTF.

The V and J genes are TRBV5-5 and TRBJ1-2; 8 bases fit TRBD1. Germline V CDR1 and CDR2: SGHKS, YYEKEE (reference sequence). The V gene end was trimmed by 6 bases and the J gene end by 8 bases; junction bases not matched to a gene: 9. The CDR3 extends over 13 amino acids. The CDR3 here is CASTPGTGLGYTF. In DNA, the CDR3 is TGTGCCAGCACCCCCGGGACAGGCCTCGGCTACACCTTC.

CDR3 in DNA: TGCGCCAGCAGCCGGGCCTCAGGCTCCTACAATGAGCAGTTCTTC. It yields the protein CASSRASGSYNEQFF. The chain is built from TRBV4-3 and TRBJ2-1; D gene ambiguous. The length of the CDR3 is 15 residues. With 4 bases removed from V and 0 bases from J, the gap between germline ends came to 10 bases. Germline CDR1 is LGHNA and CDR2 is YSLEER.

This clone has a handful of counts. V is TRBV14 and J is TRBJ1-5; possibly TRBD1 for D (5 bases). CDR1 SGHDN and CDR2 FVKESK come from the germline V gene. This CDR3 has 15 residues. V gave up 6 bases and J gave up 0 bases, with 12 bases separating them. Here the CDR3 DNA reads TGTGCCAGCAGTCTGGACGGACATAGCAATCAGCCCCAGCATTTT. Translation gives CASSLDGHSNQPQHF.

The chain combines TRBV7-2 with TRBJ2-5; TRBD2 matches 8 bases. The CDR3 is 12 amino acids. Germline V gives CDR1 SGHTA, CDR2 FQGNSA. After removal of 5 bases from V and 10 bases from J, the junction contained 6 bases not matched to a gene. CDR3 protein: CASSNSAGDQYF. The CDR3 region has the DNA TGTGCCAGCAGCAACTCAGCGGGGGACCAGTACTTC.

This clone came up once. This chain uses TRBV27 with TRBJ1-5; D remains ambiguous. V was cut by 9 bases and J by 4 bases, with 19 bases left in between. The CDR3 length is 15 residues. The germline V gene has CDR1 MNHEY and CDR2 SMNVEV (reference sequence). The CDR3 DNA reads TGTGCCAGTGGTCCTCAGCGCCCGGGGAATCAGCCCCAGCATTTT. It specifies CASGPQRPGNQPQHF.

The chain employs TRBV19 and TRBJ2-3; the D gene is possibly TRBD1 (5 bases). V dropped 6 bases and J dropped 3 bases, with 13 bases sitting between them. Germline V CDR1 and CDR2: LNHDA, SQIVND (reference sequence). The CDR3 runs to 14 residues. CDR3 bases: TGTGCCAGTAGAACCCAGGGTGTTACAGATACGCAGTATTTT. Residues: CASRTQGVTDTQYF.

Points on this clone: The junction does not match germline at one end; this may be a read error. J is TRBJ2-2 and V is TRBV7-7; no definite D call. The CDR3 is 15 residues long. Germline assignment: CDR1 SSHAT and CDR2 FNYEAQ (reference sequence). The DNA of the CDR3 is TGTGCTAGCAGCTTAGCTTGGACCTCCACCGGGGAGCTGTTTTTT. Protein sequence: CASSLAWTSTGELFF.

The chain recombines TRBV7-9 with TRBJ2-7; possible D gene TRBD1, 7 bases. Germline CDR1 is SEHNR and CDR2 is FQNEAQ (reference sequence). With 5 bases removed from V and 3 bases from J, the gap between germline ends came to 20 bases. This CDR3 spans 16 amino acids. CDR3 in DNA: TGTGCCAGCAGCGGAGGGGGAGGACAGGAGCTCTACGAGCAGTACTTC. As protein: CASSGGGGQELYEQYF.

The V call is TRBV28, the J call TRBJ1-4; TRBD1 aligns across 9 bases. The V segment lost 6 bases and the J segment 8 bases; nucleotides outside the gene matches: 7. The germline V gene has CDR1 MDHEN and CDR2 SYDVKM. This CDR3 contains 14 residues. For the CDR3, the DNA is TGTGCCAGCAGCCCACCCGGGACAGGGGAAAAACTGTTTTTT. This encodes CASSPPGTGEKLFF.

V is TRBV19 and J is TRBJ2-7; D might be TRBD1 (7 bases). V was clipped by 4 bases and J by 4 bases, with 11 bases between them. This CDR3 contains 13 residues. Germline CDR1 and CDR2: LNHDA and SQIVND (reference sequence). This CDR3 reads CASSNPGGYEQYF. CDR3 nucleotide sequence: TGTGCCAGTAGTAATCCAGGGGGGTACGAGCAGTACTTC.

In its sample, this clone was seen once. The chain carries TRBV28 and TRBJ2-3; 7 bases line up with TRBD1. The ends lost 9 bases at V and 2 bases at J; junction bases unmatched: 8. CDR3 length: 14 residues. From germline, CDR1 is MDHEN and CDR2 SYDVKM. This chain's CDR3 is CARYSGQYTDTQYF. In DNA form, the CDR3 reads TGTGCCAGGTATTCGGGACAGTACACAGATACGCAGTATTTT.

The chain recombines TRBV4-2 with TRBJ1-4, with unresolved D. Germline lookup yields CDR1 LGHNA and CDR2 YNFKEQ. With 0 bases removed from V and 7 bases from J, the gap between germline ends came to 9 bases. This CDR3 is built from 14 residues. Here the CDR3 reads CASSQDNRGEKLFF. In DNA form, the CDR3 reads TGTGCCAGCAGCCAAGATAATAGAGGTGAAAAACTGTTTTTT.

The chain recombines TRBV2 with TRBJ2-5, with 8 bases fitting TRBD2. V was pared by 4 bases and J by 1 base, with 5 bases of the junction left unmatched. The CDR3 totals 15 residues. The germline V gene encodes CDR1 SNHLY and CDR2 FYNNEI. The CDR3 sequence: CASSGLAGSQETQYF. The DNA for the CDR3 is TGTGCCAGCAGTGGGTTAGCGGGAAGCCAAGAGACCCAGTACTTC. Based on the CDR3 plus reference TRBV2 and TRBJ2-5, the full variable domain is EPEVTQTPSHQVTQMGQEVILRCVPISNHLYFYWYRQILGQKVEFLVSFYNNEISEKSEIFDDQFSVERPDGSNFTLKIRSTKLEDSAMYFCASSGLAGSQETQYFGPGTRLLVL.

This clone is a singleton in its sample. J is TRBJ2-7 and V is TRBV6-6, with unresolved D. This CDR3 has 11 residues. V lost 6 bases and J 3 bases, leaving 6 bases between the germline ends. Germline CDR1 MNHNY, CDR2 SVGAGI (reference sequence). The CDR3 loop reads CASRLDYEQYF. The CDR3 DNA follows: TGTGCCAGCAGGCTAGACTACGAGCAGTACTTC.

CDR3 sequence (DNA): TGCGCCAGCAGCCAAGAAGGAGGAGCCCAAATAGCGACGGACGAGCAGTACTTC. This codes for CASSQEGGAQIATDEQYF. The chain carries TRBV4-3 and TRBJ2-7, with D tentatively TRBD2 (5 bases). CDR1 and CDR2 (germline): LGHNA, YSLEER. The V and J ends lost 0 bases and 5 bases respectively, with 23 bases between them. The CDR3 has 18 amino acids.

This clone occurred once. The chain carries TRBV30 and TRBJ1-5, with D uncertain. This CDR3 is 14 amino acids long. Per the germline V gene, CDR1 is GTSNPN and CDR2 is SVGIG (reference sequence). Between the trimmed V and J ends, which lost 2 bases and 2 bases, there was a span of 10 bases. In DNA form, the CDR3 reads TGTGCCTGGAGTTCAGGTGGGCGCAATCAGCCCCAGCATTTT. Its translation: CAWSSGGRNQPQHF. The entire variable domain, with the rest obtained from reference TRBV30 and TRBJ1-5, is as follows: SQTIHQWPATLVQPVGSPLSLECTVEGTSNPNLYWYRQAAGRGLQLLFYSVGIGQISSEVPQNLSASRPQDRQFILSSKKLLLSDSGFYLCAWSSGGRNQPQHFGDGTRLSIL.

V usage is TRBV5-6 and J usage is TRBJ2-4; 8 bases line up with TRBD1. The CDR3 covers 17 residues. V lost 4 bases and J lost 4; bases outside the gene matches: 13. In germline, CDR1 is SGHDT, CDR2 YYEEEE. The CDR3 DNA follows: TGTGCCAGCAGCCGGGGCAGGGGGCTAGGTATTAAAAACATTCAGTACTTC. This gives the protein CASSRGRGLGIKNIQYF.

This rearrangement joins TRBV10-3 to TRBJ1-2; D ambiguous. With 0 bases removed from V and 7 bases from J, the gap between germline ends came to 6 bases. CDR1 ENHRY and CDR2 SYGVKD come from the germline V gene. The CDR3 runs to 12 residues. The CDR3 DNA reads as TGTGCCATCAGTGAGTCCTTGAGTGGCTACACCTTC. This codes for CAISESLSGYTF.

V gene TRBV19 combines with J gene TRBJ2-7; no clear D. CDR3 size: 13 residues. Germline assignment: CDR1 LNHDA and CDR2 SQIVND (reference sequence). Trimming took 4 bases from V and 1 from J, leaving 8 bases between them. CDR3 DNA: TGTGCCAGTAGTACAGCCCATTCCTACGAGCAGTACTTC. It is translated as CASSTAHSYEQYF.

The genes are TRBV19 and TRBJ2-4; the D gene could be TRBD1 or TRBD2 (5 bases each). CDR1 is LNHDA and CDR2 is SQIVND in the germline V gene (reference sequence). The CDR3 totals 13 residues. V was clipped by 3 bases and J by 8 bases, with 11 bases between them. The DNA for the CDR3 is TGTGCCAGTAGTATTAACAGAGGGGACATTCAGTACTTC. Amino acid sequence: CASSINRGDIQYF.

The rearrangement links TRBV6-1 to TRBJ2-5, with D maybe TRBD1 (6 bases). This CDR3 is built from 13 residues. The germline V and J ends were trimmed by 5 bases and 4 bases, with 11 bases remaining between them. The germline CDR1 and CDR2 sequences are MNHNS and SASEGT. The CDR3 DNA reads TGTGCCAGCAGTTGGACAGAGCGAGAGACCCAGTACTTC. Its protein product is CASSWTERETQYF.

This rearrangement joins TRBV28 to TRBJ1-1; D perhaps matches TRBD1 (5 bases). The CDR3 is 10 residues long. CDR1 and CDR2 from the germline V gene are MDHEN and SYDVKM. Trimming pared 11 bases from V and 8 bases from J, leaving 12 bases between. The CDR3 here is CAAEDNEAFF. CDR3 DNA sequence: TGTGCCGCCGAGGACAACGAAGCTTTCTTT.